These 21 T cell receptor beta chains share one sample of origin, sequenced in a study of shared clonotypes between healthy human individuals. Some clones are missing from TCRdb's copy, which holds only in-frame ones; the method was immunoSEQ multiplex PCR. Here the sample spans 2 million to 2.5 million clones, nearly 97% being singletons. The sample was naive CD4+ T cells sorted from blood. Subset indicated: CD45RA+ positively selected. These receptors were collected from a man between 18 and 35 years old in good health.

This chain joins TRBV9 and TRBJ1-2; 10 nucleotides agree with TRBD1. The germline gives CDR1 SGDLS, CDR2 YYNGEE. The CDR3 is 15 amino acids. V gave up 2 bases and J gave up 7 bases; unmatched junction bases: 8. The CDR3 reads CASSVQTGGQGGYTF. The CDR3 DNA reads TGTGCCAGCAGCGTCCAGACAGGGGGCCAGGGTGGCTACACCTTC.

CDR3 protein: CASSLGEGGQQFF. CDR3 coding DNA: TGTGCCAGCAGCTTAGGGGAAGGCGGACAGCAGTTCTTC. The rearrangement uses TRBV7-6 and TRBJ2-1, with D uncertain. Germline loops: CDR1 SGHVS, CDR2 FNYEAQ. V was pared by 1 base and J by 11 bases, with 12 bases between. The CDR3 contains 13 residues. The full variable domain, with the rest looked up from reference TRBV7-6 and TRBJ2-1, is GAGVSQSPRYKVTKRGQDVALRCDPISGHVSLYWYRQALGQGPEFLTYFNYEAQQDKSGLPNDRFSAERPEGSISTLTIQRTEQRDSAMYRCASSLGEGGQQFFGPGTRLTVL.

The rearrangement links TRBV5-4 to TRBJ1-2, with D tentatively TRBD1 (5 bases). Trimming pared 4 bases from V and 6 bases from J, leaving 13 bases between. Germline V gene sequence: CDR1 SGHNT, CDR2 YYREEE (reference sequence). This CDR3 has 13 amino acids. In nucleotides, the CDR3 is TGTGCCAGCAGCCACGGGACCTCGAATGGCTACACCTTC. This translates into CASSHGTSNGYTF. Supplemented by reference TRBV5-4 and TRBJ1-2, the full variable domain reads ETGVTQSPTHLIKTRGQQVTLRCSSQSGHNTVSWYQQALGQGPQFIFQYYREEENGRGNFPPRFSGLQFPNYSSELNVNALELDDSALYLCASSHGTSNGYTFGSGTRLTVV.

V usage is TRBV5-1 and J usage is TRBJ1-1, with D possibly TRBD1 on 5 matching bases. The CDR3 sequence is 15 residues long. Per the germline V gene, CDR1 is SGHRS and CDR2 is YFSETQ. Trimming shortened V by 0 bases and J by 1 base, and 10 bases separated the two germline ends. CDR3 DNA: TGCGCCAGCAGCTTGGCGGTAAGGGGGAACACTGAAGCTTTCTTT. Translation gives CASSLAVRGNTEAFF.

The rearrangement joins TRBV9 to TRBJ1-2; tentative D call: TRBD1 (5 bases). Germline V gene lookup returns CDR1 SGDLS and CDR2 YYNGEE. The CDR3 has 15 residues. V gave up 3 bases and J gave up 5 bases, with 17 bases separating them. CDR3 bases: TGTGCCAGCAGCGCCCAGGGAGAGGGTCGATATGGCTACACCTTC. This sequence encodes CASSAQGEGRYGYTF.

The gene calls are TRBV5-1 and TRBJ1-2; D might be TRBD1 (5 bases). V was shortened by 0 bases and J by 10 bases, with 16 bases between the two germline ends. Germline V gene data show CDR1 as SGHRS and CDR2 as YFSETQ. This CDR3 is built from 14 residues. The CDR3 here is CASSLEGTPELYTF. The CDR3 DNA reads TGCGCCAGCAGCTTGGAGGGGACCCCTGAACTCTACACCTTC. The variable domain in full, completed from reference TRBV5-1 and TRBJ1-2, reads KAGVTQTPRYLIKTRGQQVTLSCSPISGHRSVSWYQQTPGQGLQFLFEYFSETQRNKGNFPGRFSGRQFSNSRSEMNVSTLELGDSALYLCASSLEGTPELYTFGSGTRLTVV.

V and J are TRBV30 and TRBJ2-5; tentatively, D is TRBD1 (5 bases). Germline CDR1 and CDR2: GTSNPN and SVGIG (reference sequence). Trimming removed 4 bases at V and 2 bases at J, with 20 bases between. CDR3 length: 16 amino acids. The CDR3 loop reads CAWKVFGASRQETQYF. The CDR3 coding sequence is TGTGCCTGGAAGGTCTTTGGGGCTAGTCGGCAAGAGACCCAGTACTTC.

V gene TRBV6-4 combines with J gene TRBJ1-5; TRBD1 is a possible D gene (6 bases). Between the trimmed V and J ends, which lost 4 bases and 7 bases, there was a span of 11 bases. This CDR3 has 13 amino acids. Germline values: CDR1 MRHNA, CDR2 SNTAGT. CDR3: CASSAGAGQPQHF. The CDR3 DNA reads TGTGCCAGCAGTGCGGGGGCAGGGCAGCCCCAGCATTTT.

The V call is TRBV10-3, the J call TRBJ2-5, with 8 bases lining up with TRBD2. The CDR3 sequence is 14 residues long. Trimming removed 3 bases from V and 2 bases from J; junction bases left unmatched: 2. Germline-derived CDR1 and CDR2 are ENHRY and SYGVKD. CDR3 protein: CAISEKRGQETQYF. The CDR3, as DNA: TGTGCCATCAGTGAAAAGCGGGGGCAAGAGACCCAGTACTTC.

The gene calls are TRBV19 and TRBJ1-6; 9 positions match TRBD1. This CDR3 is 17 amino acids long. Unmatched junction bases numbered 6, after V lost 3 bases and J lost 3 bases. Germline CDR1 reads LNHDA; CDR2 reads SQIVND (reference sequence). CDR3 coding DNA: TGTGCCAGTAGTATCCGGGACAGGGTTGGCTATAATTCACCCCTCCACTTT. It codes for CASSIRDRVGYNSPLHF.

The V and J genes are TRBV2 and TRBJ2-3; 7 nucleotides line up with TRBD2. The CDR3 loop spans 15 amino acids. Germline CDR1 SNHLY, CDR2 FYNNEI. J lost 5 bases, V lost 1 base, and 6 bases had no gene match. The CDR3 region is CASSEDGGTGDTQYF. In nucleotides, the CDR3 is TGTGCCAGCAGTGAAGACGGGGGGACTGGAGATACGCAGTATTTT.

The V gene is TRBV6-6, the J gene TRBJ1-4, with D hard to call. V dropped 0 bases and J dropped 10 bases, with 9 bases sitting between them. Germline CDR1 is MNHNY and CDR2 is SVGAGI (reference sequence). This CDR3 comprises 13 residues. In DNA, the CDR3 is TGTGCCAGCAGTTACTCGGAGGGAGGAAAACTGTTTTTT. Its translation is CASSYSEGGKLFF.

The rearrangement uses TRBV4-1 and TRBJ2-1, with a possible D match to TRBD1 (6 bases). The CDR3 consists of 14 residues. The ends were cut back, 3 bases at V and 4 bases at J, with 10 bases in the middle. Germline lookup yields CDR1 MGHRA and CDR2 YSYEKL. Here the CDR3 DNA reads TGCGCCAGCAGCCATCCACAGGGATACAATGAGCAGTTCTTC. Translation gives CASSHPQGYNEQFF.

This clone is a singleton in its sample. The gene calls are TRBV5-1 and TRBJ2-2; TRBD1 might be the D (6 bases). CDR3 length: 15 residues. Germline values: CDR1 SGHRS, CDR2 YFSETQ. The V gene lost 0 bases and the J gene lost 6 bases, with 12 bases spanning the gap. In DNA, the CDR3 is TGCGCCAGCAGCTTGGCAGGGGCTGGGGCCGGGGAGCTGTTTTTT. Amino acids: CASSLAGAGAGELFF.

Turning to this clone: Other DNA sequences of this sample code for an identical CDR3. V gene TRBV5-1 combines with J gene TRBJ2-7; D could derive from TRBD1 or TRBD2 (6 bases each). Trimming took off 4 bases at V and 3 bases at J, with 11 bases between the two ends. Germline V gene sequence: CDR1 SGHRS, CDR2 YFSETQ. The CDR3 has 13 amino acids. The chain's CDR3 is CASSPEGGYEQYF. The CDR3 coding sequence is TGCGCCAGCAGCCCGGAGGGGGGCTACGAGCAGTACTTC. Full variable domain (rest looked up from reference TRBV5-1 and TRBJ2-7): KAGVTQTPRYLIKTRGQQVTLSCSPISGHRSVSWYQQTPGQGLQFLFEYFSETQRNKGNFPGRFSGRQFSNSRSEMNVSTLELGDSALYLCASSPEGGYEQYFGPGTRLTVT.

This sequence joins TRBV9 and TRBJ1-3, with TRBD1 as a possible D gene (5 bases). Trimming cost V 0 bases and J 4 bases, with 20 bases left between them. Germline V lookup: CDR1 SGDLS, CDR2 YYNGEE. The CDR3 totals 18 residues. The CDR3 reads CASSVAPPEGIVGNTIYF. DNA of the CDR3: TGTGCCAGCAGCGTAGCCCCACCTGAGGGGATAGTCGGAAACACCATATATTTT.

The genes are TRBV20-1 and TRBJ2-1; no firm D call. Germline V gene data show CDR1 as DFQATT and CDR2 as SNEGSKA (reference sequence). The CDR3 spans 11 residues. Between the trimmed V and J ends, which lost 6 bases and 4 bases, there was a span of 7 bases. CDR3 bases: TGCAGTGCGAATGGGTACAATGAGCAGTTCTTC. Protein product: CSANGYNEQFF.

The V gene is TRBV9, the J gene TRBJ1-5, with a weak D call TRBD1 (6 bases). CDR1 and CDR2 from the germline V gene are SGDLS and YYNGEE. This CDR3 contains 17 residues. The germline V and J ends were trimmed by 1 base and 5 bases, with 19 bases remaining between them. In DNA, the CDR3 is TGTGCCAGCAGCGTAAGTTCAGGGTCGGGGGCCGATCAGCCCCAGCATTTT. It is translated as CASSVSSGSGADQPQHF.

This chain joins TRBV7-2 and TRBJ2-1, with 7 nucleotides matching TRBD2. The CDR3 is 18 amino acids. Germline assignment: CDR1 SGHTA and CDR2 FQGNSA. Trimming took 4 bases from V and 7 from J; bases not matched to a gene: 19. CDR3 amino acids: CASSSPLEREGLGNEQFF. CDR3 nucleotides: TGTGCCAGCAGCTCCCCCCTGGAGAGGGAGGGCCTCGGAAATGAGCAGTTCTTC.

Concerning this clone itself: This sample includes further DNA sequences coding for the same CDR3. The V call is TRBV9, the J call TRBJ1-3; D unclear. The V end was cut by 3 bases, the J end by 0 bases, with 7 bases between. The CDR3 covers 14 residues. Germline assignment: CDR1 SGDLS and CDR2 YYNGEE. CDR3 sequence (DNA): TGTGCCAGCAGCGCCGGATTCTCTGGAAACACCATATATTTT. Encoded protein: CASSAGFSGNTIYF.

On this clone itself: Sequence at one end of the junction differs from germline and may be a read error. The chain combines TRBV6-5 with TRBJ2-5; no reliable D call. The CDR3 consists of 13 residues. CDR1 and CDR2 from the germline V gene are MNHEY and SVGAGI. CDR3 nucleotides: TGTGCCAGCAGTTACTCGGCGCAAGTGACCCAGTACTTC. Its protein is CASSYSAQVTQYF.